Reported below is one TCR beta chain. Authors' data handling: Estimated nucleated cell counts came from reference gene primer amplification. Repertoires were generated with immunoSEQ multiplex PCR, while TCRdb's copy carries only in-frame clones and drops some. Clone size and the V and J calls come from that table; the DNA yielded D and trimming. This table has around 180,000 clones, about four fifths appearing once. The sample is drawn from a study of blood T cell repertoires in COVID-19. Overall study context: The study drew acute and convalescent COVID-19 samples from the United States, Italy and Spain. The analysed material was cDNA or gDNA that came from T cells, B-cell-depleted T cells, or PBMCs.

Per the germline V gene, CDR1 is LNHDA and CDR2 is SQIVND (reference sequence). The CDR3 contains 16 residues. Trimming took 5 bases from V and 6 from J; bases not matched to a gene: 13. The sequencing input was peripheral blood. The TCR comes from a woman over 75 with active or convalescent COVID-19. The rearrangement joins TRBV19 to TRBJ2-1; 7 nucleotides agree with TRBD2. This chain's CDR3 is CASSSARTRPLNEQFF. The CDR3 coding sequence is TGTGCCAGTAGTTCAGCCAGGACTAGACCGCTCAATGAGCAGTTCTTC. The whole variable domain, filled in from reference TRBV19 and TRBJ2-1, reads DGGITQSPKYLFRKEGQNVTLSCEQNLNHDAMYWYRQDPGQGLRLIYYSQIVNDFQKGDIAEGYSVSREKKESFPLTVTSAQKNPTAFYLCASSSARTRPLNEQFFGPGTRLTVL.